These 5 T cell receptor beta chains were all obtained from the same sample, sequenced in a study of T-cell memory formation after mild COVID-19. One entry per CDR3 protein results from TCRdb running MiXCR on the 5' RACE reads. The sample contains around 310,000 distinct CDR3 sequences, approximately 22% of which appear only once. Sequenced sample: PBMCs or a T cell subset sorted from them (not recorded which). The source is a man in his late teens or twenties who had mild COVID-19 (a few samples of this study predate the infection). Cell type and time point are not known.

This chain uses TRBV20-1 with TRBJ2-3; D is perhaps TRBD1 (6 bases). The CDR3 loop spans 15 amino acids. V gave up 6 bases and J gave up 3 bases, with 19 bases separating them. In germline, CDR1 is DFQATT, CDR2 SNEGSKA (reference sequence). CDR3: CSASIPGVRTDTQYF. The DNA for the CDR3 is TGCAGTGCCTCAATACCAGGGGTGAGGACAGATACGCAGTATTTT.

This chain uses TRBV4-1 with TRBJ2-6, with D possibly being TRBD2 (5 bases). Per the germline V gene, CDR1 is MGHRA and CDR2 is YSYEKL. The CDR3 consists of 17 residues. The germline V and J ends were trimmed by 0 bases and 2 bases, with 11 bases remaining between them. The CDR3: CASSQEGSKAGANVLTF. Here the CDR3 DNA reads TGCGCCAGCAGCCAAGAAGGGAGTAAGGCTGGGGCCAACGTCCTGACTTTC.

In its sample, this clonotype was seen a few times. The J gene is TRBJ2-3, the V gene TRBV4-3; 8 bases line up with TRBD1. CDR1 and CDR2 from the germline V gene are LGHNA and YSLEER. The CDR3 length is 15 residues. Trimming removed 5 bases from V and 6 bases from J; junction bases left unmatched: 10. The CDR3 region is CASSSRDRRGDTQYF. Written as DNA, the CDR3 is TGCGCCAGCAGCTCCCGGGACAGGAGAGGGGATACGCAGTATTTT.

V and J are TRBV12-3 or TRBV12-4 and TRBJ1-6; D is perhaps TRBD1 (5 bases). The CDR3 is 15 amino acids. Between the trimmed V and J ends, which lost 6 bases and 5 bases, there was a span of 14 bases. The DNA for the CDR3 is TGTGCCAGCAGCCGCCGGGGACCGAATAATTCACCCCTCCACTTT. Translating it yields CASSRRGPNNSPLHF.

This clonotype was seen more than once but under ten times. The chain employs TRBV7-2 and TRBJ1-5, with D maybe TRBD1 (5 bases). Germline CDR1 SGHTA, CDR2 FQGNSA. The CDR3 extends over 14 amino acids. Between the trimmed V and J ends, which lost 1 base and 4 bases, there was a span of 8 bases. CDR3 nucleotides: TGTGCCAGCAGCTTAGAGGGGCGGAATCAGCCCCAGCATTTT. As protein: CASSLEGRNQPQHF.